The 29 T cell receptor beta chains presented below share a single source sample, sequenced in a study of T cell responses to AZD1222 COVID-19 vaccine. Sequencing used immunoSEQ multiplex PCR; TCRdb keeps in-frame clones, though not all of them. Of around 160,000 clones detected, roughly 91% appear once; the ten largest clones hold 1.5% to 2%. Source: peripheral blood, taken on day 0 of AZD1222 vaccination. Source of these receptors: an adult in good health.

V is TRBV30 and J is TRBJ1-1, with D perhaps matching TRBD1 (5 bases). Germline CDR1 reads GTSNPN; CDR2 reads SVGIG (reference sequence). Trimming cost V 2 bases and J 0 bases, with 16 bases left between them. This CDR3 comprises 16 residues. CDR3 residues: CAWSPPGRDMNTEAFF. In DNA form, the CDR3 reads TGTGCCTGGAGTCCCCCGGGGCGTGACATGAACACTGAAGCTTTCTTT.

This chain connects TRBV7-2 to TRBJ1-3; D is ambiguous. The V end was cut by 5 bases, the J end by 5 bases, with 10 bases between. This CDR3 spans 13 amino acids. CDR1 and CDR2 (germline): SGHTA, FQGNSA. The CDR3 protein is CASSPFRRNTIYF. In DNA, the CDR3 is TGTGCCAGCAGCCCCTTCCGTAGAAACACCATATATTTT.

J is TRBJ1-2 and V is TRBV9, with 7 bases fitting TRBD1. Germline trimming cut 0 bases from V and 5 bases from J; bases unmatched to any gene: 7. The CDR3 sequence is 15 residues long. Germline V gene lookup returns CDR1 SGDLS and CDR2 YYNGEE. The CDR3, as DNA: TGTGCCAGCAGCGTAGGACAGGGAGGTGAATATGGCTACACCTTC. The encoded protein is CASSVGQGGEYGYTF.

J is TRBJ1-5 and V is TRBV6-1; possibly TRBD1 for D (5 bases). Trimming cost V 0 bases and J 5 bases, with 11 bases left between them. Germline CDR1 reads MNHNS; CDR2 reads SASEGT. The CDR3 has 15 residues. The CDR3 here is CASSEATQGDQPQHF. CDR3 bases: TGTGCCAGCAGTGAAGCGACGCAGGGCGATCAGCCCCAGCATTTT.

The gene calls are TRBV5-6 and TRBJ2-5, with a weak D call TRBD2 (6 bases). This CDR3 has 14 amino acids. Germline loops: CDR1 SGHDT, CDR2 YYEEEE. V lost 3 bases, J lost 6 bases, and 15 bases lay in between. The CDR3 DNA reads as TGTGCCAGCAGCTACGAGGAGGGCGTAAAGACCCAGTACTTC. It is translated as CASSYEEGVKTQYF.

V usage is TRBV6-5 and J usage is TRBJ2-5, with TRBD2 matching 13 bases. In germline, CDR1 is MNHEY, CDR2 SVGAGI. The CDR3 spans 15 residues. With 7 bases clipped from V and 5 bases from J, the junction kept 7 bases outside the gene matches. The chain's CDR3 is CASTTSGRALETQYF. DNA for the CDR3: TGTGCCAGCACCACTAGCGGGAGGGCCTTGGAGACCCAGTACTTC.

The J gene is TRBJ1-4, the V gene TRBV30; D is ambiguous. Trimming took 0 bases from V and 8 from J, leaving 4 bases between them. This CDR3 has 11 amino acids. Germline V gene sequence: CDR1 GTSNPN, CDR2 SVGIG (reference sequence). The CDR3 DNA is TGTGCCTGGAGTGTAGACGAAAAACTGTTTTTT. Translating gives CAWSVDEKLFF.

Only one count was recorded for this clone. The rearrangement uses TRBV4-1 and TRBJ1-1; D is unclear. Trimming took off 1 base at V and 4 bases at J, with 19 bases between the two ends. Germline CDR1 MGHRA, CDR2 YSYEKL. This CDR3 has 17 amino acids. For the CDR3, the DNA is TGCGCCAGCAGCCAAGCCGGAGCTGGCCCCGGTGGCACTGAAGCTTTCTTT. This gives the protein CASSQAGAGPGGTEAFF.

The V gene is TRBV4-2, the J gene TRBJ2-3; the D is unclear. Per the germline V gene, CDR1 is LGHNA and CDR2 is YNFKEQ. V was pared by 0 bases and J by 7 bases, with 17 bases between. The CDR3 runs to 16 residues. CDR3 region: CASSQDYDGTMHTQYF. The CDR3 bases are TGTGCCAGCAGCCAAGATTATGACGGTACAATGCATACGCAGTATTTT.

The V call is TRBV18, the J call TRBJ1-1; tentative D call: TRBD1 (5 bases). Trimming pared 2 bases from V and 4 bases from J, leaving 14 bases between. The CDR3 loop spans 15 amino acids. Germline loops: CDR1 KGHSH, CDR2 LQKENI. The CDR3 coding sequence is TGTGCCAGCTCACCAAGGGAAGGGCAGGGCACTGAAGCTTTCTTT. Its translation is CASSPREGQGTEAFF.

This chain uses TRBV5-1 with TRBJ2-6; D is perhaps TRBD1 (5 bases). V dropped 6 bases and J dropped 0 bases, with 16 bases sitting between them. The CDR3 totals 17 residues. In germline, CDR1 is SGHRS, CDR2 YFSETQ. CDR3 coding DNA: TGCGCCAGCAATCCCACAGGTCTCTCCTCTGGGGCCAACGTCCTGACTTTC. Its translation is CASNPTGLSSGANVLTF. The entire variable domain, with the rest obtained from reference TRBV5-1 and TRBJ2-6, is as follows: KAGVTQTPRYLIKTRGQQVTLSCSPISGHRSVSWYQQTPGQGLQFLFEYFSETQRNKGNFPGRFSGRQFSNSRSEMNVSTLELGDSALYLCASNPTGLSSGANVLTFGAGSRLTVL.

For the CDR3, the DNA is TGTGCCTGGAACTCAAATAGCAATCAGCCCCAGCATTTT. Its translation: CAWNSNSNQPQHF. The chain links TRBV30 to TRBJ1-5; D is ambiguous. The germline V and J ends were trimmed by 4 bases and 0 bases, with 7 bases remaining between them. This CDR3 has 13 residues. The V gene's germline CDR1 is GTSNPN and CDR2 SVGIG (reference sequence).

The V gene is TRBV7-8, the J gene TRBJ2-7; D gene ambiguous. The CDR3 length is 13 residues. V lost 2 bases, J lost 4 bases, and 9 bases lay in between. Per the germline V gene, CDR1 is SGHVS and CDR2 is FQNEAQ. CDR3: CASSLRLRYEQYF. CDR3 in DNA: TGTGCCAGCAGCTTAAGGTTGAGGTACGAGCAGTACTTC.

CDR3 bases: TGCGCCAGCTACGAAGGACCTAGACTGCAAAACATTCAGTACTTC. Protein product: CASYEGPRLQNIQYF. The V and J genes are TRBV10-2 and TRBJ2-4; D call uncertain. CDR3 size: 15 residues. V was clipped by 8 bases and J by 5 bases, with 19 bases between them. The germline gives CDR1 WSHSY, CDR2 SAAADI.

The chain joins TRBV7-9 to TRBJ1-1; possible D gene TRBD1, 6 bases. This CDR3 region has 13 residues. Trimming took off 6 bases at V and 3 bases at J, with 11 bases between the two ends. Germline CDR1 reads SEHNR; CDR2 reads FQNEAQ (reference sequence). The CDR3 loop is CASSTGGYTEAFF. The CDR3 nucleotides are TGTGCCAGCAGTACCGGGGGCTACACTGAAGCTTTCTTT.

The genes are TRBV19 and TRBJ1-5, with 7 bases aligning to TRBD1. The V gene end was trimmed by 8 bases and the J gene end by 1 base; junction bases not matched to a gene: 5. CDR3 length: 14 residues. Germline V CDR1 and CDR2: LNHDA, SQIVND (reference sequence). The chain's CDR3 is CASLGQRSNQPQHF. For the CDR3, the DNA is TGTGCCAGTCTGGGACAGCGAAGCAATCAGCCCCAGCATTTT. Supplemented by reference TRBV19 and TRBJ1-5, the full variable domain reads DGGITQSPKYLFRKEGQNVTLSCEQNLNHDAMYWYRQDPGQGLRLIYYSQIVNDFQKGDIAEGYSVSREKKESFPLTVTSAQKNPTAFYLCASLGQRSNQPQHFGDGTRLSIL.

Only one count was recorded for this clone. The rearrangement uses TRBV6-6 and TRBJ1-2; TRBD1 is a possible D gene (6 bases). Germline lookup yields CDR1 MNHNY and CDR2 SVGAGI (reference sequence). Trimming cost V 2 bases and J 8 bases, with 12 bases left between them. This CDR3 spans 13 amino acids. The CDR3: CASSYVTGSGYTF. The DNA for the CDR3 is TGTGCCAGCAGTTACGTTACAGGGTCGGGCTACACCTTC.

J is TRBJ2-7 and V is TRBV10-3; no clear D. The V and J ends lost 10 bases and 4 bases respectively, with 11 bases between them. This CDR3 has 11 amino acids. CDR1 is ENHRY, CDR2 SYGVKD, per germline. Here the CDR3 DNA reads TGTGCCACGTCGAGCCGGTACGAGCAGTACTTC. Its translation: CATSSRYEQYF.

The chain recombines TRBV7-9 with TRBJ1-1; possibly TRBD1 for D (6 bases). Between the trimmed V and J ends, which lost 5 bases and 1 base, there was a span of 14 bases. CDR3 length: 15 amino acids. Germline V CDR1 and CDR2: SEHNR, FQNEAQ (reference sequence). The CDR3: CASSPGHKRNTEAFF. The CDR3 bases are TGTGCCAGCAGCCCGGGACACAAAAGGAACACTGAAGCTTTCTTT.

The chain joins TRBV13 to TRBJ2-7, with 10 positions matching TRBD1. Germline V CDR1 and CDR2: PRHDT, FYEKMQ (reference sequence). The CDR3 sequence is 16 residues long. Losses at the gene ends were 5 bases for V and 4 bases for J; bases not matched to a gene: 11. CDR3 sequence: CASSPGFGTGAYEQYF. The CDR3 region has the DNA TGTGCCAGCAGCCCCGGGTTCGGGACAGGGGCTTACGAGCAGTACTTC.

The chain links TRBV19 to TRBJ1-2; D is perhaps TRBD1 (5 bases). The CDR3 is made up of 15 amino acids. Germline CDR1 LNHDA, CDR2 SQIVND (reference sequence). Between the trimmed V and J ends, which lost 7 bases and 4 bases, there was a span of 19 bases. This CDR3 is CASKRDLKASYGYTF. In DNA, the CDR3 is TGTGCCAGTAAAAGGGACCTGAAGGCATCCTATGGCTACACCTTC.

The chain is built from TRBV3-1 (or the pseudogene TRBV3-2) and TRBJ2-1, with 9 positions matching TRBD2. Losses at the gene ends were 0 bases for V and 5 bases for J; bases not matched to a gene: 11. This CDR3 contains 18 residues. Germline-derived CDR1 and CDR2 are LGHDT and YNNKEL (reference sequence). The CDR3 is CASSQEGRLAGLHNEQFF. The DNA for the CDR3 is TGTGCCAGCAGCCAAGAAGGCCGGCTAGCGGGACTTCACAATGAGCAGTTCTTC.

The rearrangement joins TRBV12-3 or TRBV12-4 to TRBJ1-2; 10 nucleotides line up with TRBD1. V dropped 5 bases and J dropped 6; count of bases not matched to a gene: 3. This CDR3 is 13 amino acids long. CDR3 protein: CASSPGTGDGYTF. The CDR3 DNA follows: TGTGCCAGCAGTCCTGGGACAGGGGATGGCTACACCTTC.

The V call is TRBV7-8, the J call TRBJ1-4; D call uncertain. The CDR3 has 16 residues. V was cut by 1 base and J by 3 bases, with 12 bases left in between. Germline V gives CDR1 SGHVS, CDR2 FQNEAQ. The CDR3 here is CASSLDLPAANEKLFF. In DNA form, the CDR3 reads TGTGCCAGCAGCTTAGATCTTCCTGCGGCTAATGAAAAACTGTTTTTT.

The rearrangement joins TRBV13 to TRBJ2-1; 7 positions agree with TRBD2. Looked up from germline, CDR1 is PRHDT and CDR2 is FYEKMQ (reference sequence). Germline trimming cut 6 bases from V and 6 bases from J; bases unmatched to any gene: 8. The CDR3 length is 14 residues. The DNA of the CDR3 is TGTGCCAGCAGTTATGGGACTACTTTCAATGAGCAGTTCTTC. Translating it yields CASSYGTTFNEQFF.

V usage is TRBV19 and J usage is TRBJ1-5, with 9 bases identical to TRBD1. V lost 8 bases and J lost 10; bases outside the gene matches: 18. Germline CDR1 reads LNHDA; CDR2 reads SQIVND (reference sequence). The CDR3 has 16 residues. As DNA, the CDR3 is TGTGCCAGTGGTCACCGGGACAGGGCCTCTGGTAAACCCCAGCATTTT. Its translation is CASGHRDRASGKPQHF.

The V gene is TRBV11-2, the J gene TRBJ2-2, with D perhaps matching TRBD2 (5 bases). The V and J ends lost 5 bases and 4 bases respectively, with 14 bases between them. The CDR3 is 15 amino acids. Germline V lookup: CDR1 SGHAT, CDR2 FQNNGV. Here the CDR3 reads CASSPPGLFTGELFF. Written as DNA, the CDR3 is TGTGCCAGCAGCCCTCCCGGACTTTTCACCGGGGAGCTGTTTTTT. Full variable domain (outside the CDR3, taken from reference TRBV11-2 and TRBJ2-2): EAGVAQSPRYKIIEKRQSVAFWCNPISGHATLYWYQQILGQGPKLLIQFQNNGVVDDSQLPKDRFSAERLKGVDSTLKIQPAKLEDSAVYLCASSPPGLFTGELFFGEGSRLTVL.

V and J are TRBV9 and TRBJ1-2; 8 nucleotides line up with TRBD1. Germline-derived CDR1 and CDR2 are SGDLS and YYNGEE. Trimming at V came to 0 bases and at J to 7 bases, leaving 8 bases not matched to a gene. The CDR3 contains 15 residues. In DNA, the CDR3 is TGTGCCAGCAGCGTAGAGTACAGGGGGGAGGGTGGCTACACCTTC. This translates into CASSVEYRGEGGYTF.

This clone has only one observation. The chain carries TRBV5-4 and TRBJ2-3; maybe TRBD2 (5 bases). Germline loops: CDR1 SGHNT, CDR2 YYREEE (reference sequence). This CDR3 comprises 12 residues. Trimming removed 5 bases from V and 6 bases from J, with 10 bases in between. The CDR3 here is CASSPGEDTQYF. CDR3 DNA: TGTGCCAGCAGTCCCGGGGAGGATACGCAGTATTTT.